These T cell receptor beta chains were read from a single sample in a study of T cells after yellow fever vaccination. TCRdb re-called the 5' RACE reads through MiXCR, storing one row per CDR3 protein. The sample gives under 600,000 distinct CDR3 sequences, roughly 14% of which show up once; roughly an eighth is in the top ten. Source: PBMCs, taken on the day of the yellow fever booster vaccination. The source of these receptors is a man under 40 who received the YFV17D yellow fever vaccine. The CDR3 runs from the conserved cysteine through the conserved F or W. Each record gives: V gene, clone size, J gene, CDR3 protein. Expanded clones get a size class; other rows say once, few or many, or leave the size out.

TRBV28	few	TRBJ1-4	CASSWGQEKLFF
TRBV7-8	few	TRBJ2-1	CASSLGIGTESYNEQFF
TRBV5-1	few	TRBJ1-1	CASSWRTVRDQEQGTEAFF
TRBV5-1	many	TRBJ2-5	CASSLGSQVETQYF
TRBV10-3	NA	TRBJ1-3	CAISDRDSGNTIYF
TRBV13	NA	TRBJ2-7	CASSPARLCYEQYF
TRBV6-2/TRBV6-3	NA	TRBJ2-1	CASSYSPGQTFNEQFF
TRBV6-2/TRBV6-3	few	TRBJ1-1	CASSWTLNTEAFF
TRBV11-1	NA	TRBJ2-1	CASSPWGGSYNEQFF
TRBV20-1	few	TRBJ1-1	CSGRPGHSTEAFF
TRBV6-5	few	TRBJ2-1	CASRYLDDKEQFF
TRBV5-4	NA	TRBJ1-5	CASSLEGANQPQHF
TRBV7-2	few	TRBJ1-1	CASRTRPTEAFF
TRBV13	few	TRBJ2-1	CASSIKLTGGNEQFF
TRBV14	NA	TRBJ2-5	CASSQESALRAQYF
TRBV6-5	NA	TRBJ2-2	CASSYGAGGPAGELFF
TRBV7-8	NA	TRBJ2-3	CASSSGRSSTDTQYF
TRBV9	few	TRBJ1-3	CASSVGDTIYF
TRBV18	few	TRBJ2-2	CASSPPRETGELFF
TRBV25-1	few	TRBJ1-1	CASMPAGVRTEAFF
TRBV9	few	TRBJ2-3	CASRGDPSTDTQYF
TRBV3-1	NA	TRBJ1-5	CASSPRVFQPQHF
TRBV20-1	few	TRBJ1-4	CSASSPSKLFF
TRBV29-1	NA	TRBJ1-5	CSVLLDISNQPQHF
TRBV11-2	few	TRBJ2-3	CASSPDPGLAGGGDTQYF
TRBV7-6	few	TRBJ1-1	CASSAFSGTGNTEAFF
TRBV6-2/TRBV6-3	NA	TRBJ2-6	CASIRAGANVLTF
TRBV7-2	many	TRBJ2-2	CASSRGLAGNTGELFF
TRBV11-3	NA	TRBJ2-1	CASSPSPSGTEQFF
TRBV20-1	few	TRBJ2-7	CSAQTSGRDEQYF
TRBV6-1	NA	TRBJ2-3	CASSGPGLALQYF
TRBV9	NA	TRBJ1-1	CASSVGEGQGAFF
TRBV2	NA	TRBJ1-6	CASSAEAGGWSPLHF